The rows below give T cell receptor beta chains drawn from one sample of a study of T cell repertoires in cytomegalovirus infection. Each CDR3 protein is one row after TCRdb ran MiXCR on the reads. The table records under 800,000 distinct CDR3 sequences, 24% of them present only once. The source material was CD8+ T cells from PBMCs. The receptors were sampled from a human donor in good health (CMV status not recorded). Some clones in this sample may be carry-over from other donors' samples. The CDR3 runs from the conserved cysteine through the conserved F or W. A D gene is named only where the DNA matches it firmly. Size is stated for part of the rows, as once, few or many counts, or as a class when the clone is expanded.

abundance,d_gene,v_gene,j_gene,CDR3aa,CDR3nt
many,TRBD1,TRBV6-5,TRBJ2-1,CASSYSDRGSYNEQFF,TGTGCCAGCAGTTACTCCGACAGGGGCTCCTACAATGAGCAGTTCTTC
many,NA,TRBV28,TRBJ1-1,CASSLLVPASLNTEAFF,TGTGCCAGCAGTTTATTAGTCCCGGCCAGTCTGAACACTGAAGCTTTCTTT
NA,NA,TRBV14,TRBJ1-1,CASSQASHFEAFF,TGTGCCAGCAGCCAAGCTTCGCACTTTGAAGCTTTCTTT
few,NA,TRBV20-1,TRBJ1-2,CSAPKTAPYGYTF,TGCAGTGCTCCTAAGACAGCGCCCTATGGCTACACCTTC
few,TRBD2,TRBV6-6,TRBJ2-3,CASSLDGRGGGGYTDTQYF,TGTGCCAGCAGTTTGGACGGCCGGGGGGGGGGCGGTTACACAGATACGCAGTATTTT
NA,NA,TRBV4-1,TRBJ2-3,CASSQDSADITDTQYF,TGCGCCAGCAGCCAAGATTCAGCGGACATAACAGATACGCAGTATTTT
many,NA,TRBV7-8,TRBJ1-1,CASTLFGSTEAFF,TGTGCCAGCACCCTATTTGGATCGACTGAAGCTTTCTTT
NA,TRBD2,TRBV11-2,TRBJ2-7,CASSSGTSGVERDEQYF,TGTGCCAGCAGCAGTGGGACTAGCGGTGTTGAAAGGGACGAGCAGTACTTC
many,NA,TRBV12-3/TRBV12-4,TRBJ2-5,CASSFMRTQETQYF,TGTGCCAGCAGTTTTATGCGGACCCAAGAGACCCAGTACTTC
NA,NA,TRBV3-1,TRBJ2-1,CASTSGPSSYNEQFF,TGTGCCAGCACCTCGGGTCCCAGCTCCTACAATGAGCAGTTCTTC
NA,TRBD1,TRBV29-1,TRBJ2-7,CSVVAQGAYEQYF,TGCAGCGTTGTTGCACAGGGGGCATACGAGCAGTACTTC
NA,NA,TRBV6-4,TRBJ2-1,CASSDWDRGGSGGRPYNEQFF,TGTGCCAGCAGTGATTGGGACAGGGGTGGTAGCGGGGGACGACCCTACAATGAGCAGTTCTTC
many,NA,TRBV7-9,TRBJ1-2,CASSLDQGERGYTF,TGTGCCAGCAGCTTAGATCAGGGAGAGCGCGGCTACACCTTC
many,NA,TRBV4-1,TRBJ1-1,CASSQGMNTEAFF,TGCGCCAGCAGCCAAGGAATGAACACTGAAGCTTTCTTT
many,NA,TRBV7-6,TRBJ2-3,CASSLGPDSTDTQYF,TGTGCCAGCAGCTTAGGCCCAGACAGCACAGATACGCAGTATTTT
NA,NA,TRBV5-5,TRBJ2-7,CASSRPTDPREQYF,TGTGCCAGCAGCCGACCGACGGACCCGCGAGAGCAGTACTTC
few,NA,TRBV20-1,TRBJ1-6,CSAGTWGQGNSPLHF,TGCAGTGCTGGGACGTGGGGGCAGGGTAATTCACCCCTCCACTTT
many,TRBD2,TRBV12-3/TRBV12-4,TRBJ2-7,CASSPLAGATYEQYF,TGTGCCAGCAGTCCCTTAGCGGGGGCTACCTACGAGCAGTACTTC
NA,TRBD1,TRBV29-1,TRBJ2-1,CSVHGQGNYNEQFF,TGCAGCGTTCACGGACAGGGAAACTACAATGAGCAGTTCTTC
many,NA,TRBV7-6,TRBJ2-7,CASSLDGSSYEQYF,TGTGCCAGCAGCTTAGATGGTAGCTCCTACGAGCAGTACTTC
few,NA,TRBV28,TRBJ2-3,CASSFDEKDTQYF,TGTGCCAGCAGTTTTGACGAAAAAGATACGCAGTATTTT
few,TRBD1,TRBV12-3/TRBV12-4,TRBJ2-1,CATTTGIDNEQFF,TGTGCCACTACGACAGGGATCGACAATGAGCAGTTCTTC
few,NA,TRBV19,TRBJ2-5,CASSTAYQETQYF,TGTGCCAGTAGTACAGCATACCAAGAGACCCAGTACTTC
NA,TRBD2,TRBV7-6,TRBJ2-3,CASSFSGGQSDTQYF,TGTGCCAGCAGCTTTTCGGGGGGGCAGTCAGATACGCAGTATTTT
NA,TRBD1,TRBV25-1,TRBJ2-7,CASSGGTGRDPSEQYF,TGTGCCAGCAGTGGGGGGACAGGGCGGGATCCATCCGAGCAGTACTTC
NA,NA,TRBV29-1,TRBJ1-2,CSVFWWLGTDYGYTF,TGCAGCGTTTTCTGGTGGTTGGGTACGGACTATGGCTACACCTTC
few,TRBD1,TRBV29-1,TRBJ1-4,CSVGEQGRTNEKLFF,TGCAGCGTTGGGGAACAGGGGCGAACTAATGAAAAACTGTTTTTT
NA,NA,TRBV5-5,TRBJ2-7,CASMGSVYEQYF,TGTGCCAGCATGGGGTCAGTCTACGAGCAGTACTTC
few,NA,TRBV20-1,TRBJ1-5,CSAREGFYNQPQHF,TGCAGTGCTCGAGAGGGCTTTTACAATCAGCCCCAGCATTTT
few,TRBD1,TRBV5-1,TRBJ1-6,CASSLDRGRNSPLHF,TGCGCCAGCAGCTTGGACAGGGGGAGGAATTCACCCCTCCACTTT
many,NA,TRBV7-9,TRBJ2-5,CASSLNLGETQYF,TGTGCCAGCAGCTTGAACCTGGGGGAGACCCAGTACTTC
NA,NA,TRBV28,TRBJ1-3,CASTENRVAGPVGTIYF,TGTGCCAGCACCGAAAACAGGGTCGCAGGTCCGGTGGGTACCATATATTTT
NA,NA,TRBV20-1,TRBJ2-1,CSALSGSYNEQFF,TGCAGTGCACTTAGCGGAAGTTACAATGAGCAGTTCTTC
few,NA,TRBV6-2/TRBV6-3,TRBJ1-1,CASTVGANTEAFF,TGTGCCAGCACTGTCGGGGCGAACACTGAAGCTTTCTTT
many,TRBD2,TRBV7-2,TRBJ2-6,CASSILLAGVISGANVLTF,TGTGCCAGCAGCATACTACTAGCGGGGGTGATCTCTGGGGCCAACGTCCTGACTTTC
few,NA,TRBV6-2/TRBV6-3,TRBJ2-2,CASSFVDGANTGELFF,TGTGCCAGCAGTTTTGTGGACGGAGCAAACACCGGGGAGCTGTTTTTT
many,NA,TRBV7-3,TRBJ2-2,CASSLTLQNTGELFF,TGTGCCAGCAGCTTAACGCTACAGAACACCGGGGAGCTGTTTTTT
many,TRBD1,TRBV7-9,TRBJ2-1,CASSSRTGGMNNEQFF,TGTGCCAGCAGCTCTCGGACAGGGGGCATGAATAATGAGCAGTTCTTC
once,NA,TRBV5-1,TRBJ2-1,CASSLAWAATDEQFF,TGCGCCAGCAGCTTGGCATGGGCCGCTACGGATGAGCAGTTCTTC
many,TRBD1,TRBV5-1,TRBJ2-7,CASRETGAYYEQYF,TGCGCCAGCAGGGAGACAGGGGCATACTACGAGCAGTACTTC
NA,NA,TRBV27,TRBJ2-2,CASSNRATGELFF,TGTGCCAGCAGTAACAGAGCCACCGGGGAGCTGTTTTTT
NA,TRBD1,TRBV14,TRBJ2-7,CASSQWGTGDYEQYF,TGTGCCAGCAGCCAATGGGGAACAGGGGACTACGAGCAGTACTTC
many,TRBD2,TRBV6-1,TRBJ2-3,CASSYSGGFTDTQYF,TGTGCCAGCAGTTACAGCGGGGGGTTCACAGATACGCAGTATTTT
many,NA,TRBV7-2,TRBJ2-1,CASSFLTPLSPHDF,TGTGCCAGCAGCTTCCTTACACCCCTTTCCCCTCATGACTTC